This T cell receptor (beta chain) was observed in a study of shared T cell receptors in the human thymus. The CDR3 is 16 amino acids. Germline V gene lookup returns CDR1 LGHNA and CDR2 YSLEER. Deletions cut 4 bases from V and 0 bases from J, with 10 bases between. There are a few counts of this clone. The data were produced by immunoSEQ multiplex PCR, yet TCRdb's version contains in-frame clones alone and is incomplete. The sample includes hundreds of thousands of clones, around nine tenths of them seen just once. The sample was also linked to a second study, of human thymus T cells. That source reports: The donor group consisted of healthy Finnish infants who were having corrective surgery for congenital heart defects.

This chain joins TRBV4-3 and TRBJ2-6, with D uncertain. Material for sequencing was thymocytes. The clonotype comes from a boy in the first two years of life with a congenital heart defect. CDR3 loop: CASSPGGFSGANVLTF. The CDR3 DNA reads TGCGCCAGCAGCCCCGGCGGATTCTCTGGGGCCAACGTCCTGACTTTC.